One and the same sample provided the 32 T cell receptor beta chains below, sequenced in a study of blood T cell repertoires in COVID-19. Generated by immunoSEQ multiplex PCR, the TCRdb table keeps only in-frame clones and is missing some. Found here are 150,000 or so clones, more than 75% of them singletons; the top ten hold under 7.5%. The sample taken for sequencing was peripheral blood. Receptors originate from an elderly man with acute or convalescent COVID-19.

The chain carries TRBV24-1 and TRBJ1-2; TRBD1 is a possible D gene (5 bases). Germline V gene sequence: CDR1 KGHDR, CDR2 SFDVKD. The V end lost 3 bases, the J end lost 1 base, and 11 bases lay between the germline ends. The CDR3 is 15 residues long. The CDR3 reads CATSDLGGGNYGYTF. The CDR3 DNA follows: TGTGCCACCAGTGATCTCGGGGGGGGTAACTATGGCTACACCTTC.

The chain couples TRBV29-1 to TRBJ2-7; TRBD2 matches 10 bases. This CDR3 spans 13 amino acids. The germline V gene encodes CDR1 SQVTM and CDR2 ANQGSEA. V lost 7 bases and J lost 2; bases outside the gene matches: 5. CDR3 loop: CSARTSGAYEQYF. The DNA for the CDR3 is TGCAGCGCCCGGACTAGCGGTGCCTACGAGCAGTACTTC.

The rearrangement joins TRBV7-2 to TRBJ1-1; D perhaps matches TRBD1 (5 bases). V was cut by 5 bases and J by 2 bases, with 12 bases left in between. This CDR3 is 14 amino acids long. Germline-derived CDR1 and CDR2 are SGHTA and FQGNSA. This chain's CDR3 is CASSIAGDNTEAFF. The CDR3 DNA is TGTGCCAGCAGCATCGCGGGGGACAACACTGAAGCTTTCTTT.

This chain joins TRBV25-1 and TRBJ1-6; D call uncertain. CDR1 MGHDK and CDR2 SYGVNS come from the germline V gene. The CDR3 totals 14 residues. With 6 bases removed from V and 6 bases from J, the gap between germline ends came to 12 bases. CDR3 loop: CASSLPERNSPLHF. CDR3 DNA: TGTGCCAGCAGCCTTCCAGAACGTAATTCACCCCTCCACTTT.

This clone was recorded only once. The chain recombines TRBV21-1 with TRBJ2-3; TRBD2, the D gene given by the table, was not confirmed from the DNA. TRBV21-1 corresponds to a pseudogene. This CDR3 has 17 amino acids. The CDR3 bases are TGTGCCAGCGAAGGGACTAGCGGGAGGGCCGGCACAGATACGCAGTATTTT. Amino acids: CASEGTSGRAGTDTQYF.

The genes are TRBV9 and TRBJ1-1, with 9 bases that match TRBD1. The CDR3 is 14 amino acids. Germline lookup yields CDR1 SGDLS and CDR2 YYNGEE. The V gene end was trimmed by 3 bases and the J gene end by 3 bases; junction bases not matched to a gene: 3. The CDR3 sequence: CASSERDRDTEAFF. As DNA, the CDR3 is TGTGCCAGCAGCGAAAGGGACAGGGACACTGAAGCTTTCTTT. The full variable domain, in which reference TRBV9 and TRBJ1-1 provide the parts outside the CDR3, is DSGVTQTPKHLITATGQRVTLRCSPRSGDLSVYWYQQSLDQGLQFLIQYYNGEERAKGNILERFSAQQFPDLHSELNLSSLELGDSALYFCASSERDRDTEAFFGQGTRLTVV.

This sequence joins TRBV11-2 and TRBJ2-7, with TRBD1 as a possible D gene (6 bases). This CDR3 spans 15 amino acids. V dropped 0 bases and J dropped 2 bases, with 11 bases sitting between them. The germline gives CDR1 SGHAT, CDR2 FQNNGV. CDR3 sequence: CASSLERTAPYEQYF. The CDR3 DNA is TGTGCCAGCAGCTTAGAAAGGACAGCCCCCTACGAGCAGTACTTC.

The gene calls are TRBV27 and TRBJ2-1; D not resolved. Germline values: CDR1 MNHEY, CDR2 SMNVEV (reference sequence). CDR3 length: 13 residues. V was trimmed by 6 bases and J by 3 bases, leaving 9 bases between them. CDR3 in DNA: TGTGCCAGCAGAGATAGAGGCTACAATGAGCAGTTCTTC. This sequence encodes CASRDRGYNEQFF.

This chain connects TRBV6-5 to TRBJ1-3; D is ambiguous. The V and J ends lost 7 bases and 0 bases respectively, with 10 bases between them. Per germline, CDR1 MNHEY and CDR2 SVGAGI. CDR3 length: 14 amino acids. In nucleotides, the CDR3 is TGTGCCAGCATGAGGGCCGTCTCTGGAAACACCATATATTTT. Residues: CASMRAVSGNTIYF.

The rearrangement uses TRBV28 and TRBJ2-1, with TRBD1 matching 12 bases. The CDR3 has 15 amino acids. Germline values: CDR1 MDHEN, CDR2 SYDVKM. V shed 6 bases and J 8 bases; nucleotides not matched to a gene: 8. DNA for the CDR3: TGTGCCAGCAGAAATCCGGGACAGGGGGCCGATGAGCAGTTCTTC. This sequence encodes CASRNPGQGADEQFF.

The gene calls are TRBV7-9 and TRBJ1-4; TRBD1 aligns across 10 bases. V was pared by 1 base and J by 5 bases, with 1 base of the junction left unmatched. The germline V gene has CDR1 SEHNR and CDR2 FQNEAQ (reference sequence). The CDR3 runs to 15 residues. The CDR3 is CASSLGDRGNEKLFF. Here the CDR3 DNA reads TGTGCCAGCAGCTTAGGGGACAGGGGAAATGAAAAACTGTTTTTT.

This clone was picked up one time. The chain has TRBV5-8 and TRBJ2-1; 13 nucleotides align to TRBD2. J lost 12 bases, V lost 4 bases, and 10 bases had no gene match. The CDR3 length is 15 residues. The germline gives CDR1 SGHTS, CDR2 YDEGEE. The CDR3 sequence: CASSRLLAGGSGQFF. The DNA of the CDR3 is TGTGCCAGCAGCCGCTTACTAGCGGGGGGGTCTGGGCAGTTCTTC.

V is TRBV19 and J is TRBJ2-1; TRBD1 agrees at 7 bases. With 5 bases clipped from V and 2 bases from J, the junction kept 9 bases outside the gene matches. This CDR3 contains 16 residues. Germline values: CDR1 LNHDA, CDR2 SQIVND (reference sequence). For the CDR3, the DNA is TGTGCCAGTAGTGGTTACGGGACAGAGACCTACAATGAGCAGTTCTTC. Translation gives CASSGYGTETYNEQFF. The full variable domain, with the rest looked up from reference TRBV19 and TRBJ2-1, is DGGITQSPKYLFRKEGQNVTLSCEQNLNHDAMYWYRQDPGQGLRLIYYSQIVNDFQKGDIAEGYSVSREKKESFPLTVTSAQKNPTAFYLCASSGYGTETYNEQFFGPGTRLTVL.

CDR3 coding DNA: TGTGCCAGCAGACCCGGGACAGGGAGCGCTGAAGCTTTCTTT. It encodes CASRPGTGSAEAFF. The genes are TRBV6-5 and TRBJ1-1, with TRBD1 identical over 9 bases. Unmatched junction bases numbered 8, after V lost 6 bases and J lost 6 bases. Germline-derived CDR1 and CDR2 are MNHEY and SVGAGI. This CDR3 comprises 14 residues.

The rearrangement joins TRBV27 to TRBJ1-2, with a possible D match to TRBD1 (6 bases). Germline CDR1 reads MNHEY; CDR2 reads SMNVEV (reference sequence). CDR3 size: 17 residues. V was clipped by 6 bases and J by 2 bases, with 22 bases between them. CDR3 sequence reads: CASSPQGGGLWNYGYTF. The CDR3 coding sequence is TGTGCCAGCAGCCCGCAAGGGGGGGGCCTGTGGAACTATGGCTACACCTTC.

V is TRBV3-1 (or the pseudogene TRBV3-2) and J is TRBJ2-2, with TRBD2 as a possible D gene (5 bases). Germline-derived CDR1 and CDR2 are LGHDT and YNNKEL (reference sequence). V was clipped by 1 base and J by 5 bases, with 8 bases between them. This CDR3 is built from 14 residues. The CDR3 region is CASSQVTGTGELFF. As DNA, the CDR3 is TGTGCCAGCAGCCAAGTTACGGGGACCGGGGAGCTGTTTTTT.

Only a few counts were recorded for this clone. J is TRBJ2-3 and V is TRBV2, with D perhaps TRBD2 (6 bases). V lost 9 bases and J lost 3, with 16 bases in between. Germline lookup yields CDR1 SNHLY and CDR2 FYNNEI. The CDR3 loop spans 14 amino acids. DNA for the CDR3: TGTGCCAGTACACTCGGGAGAGGGACAGATACGCAGTATTTT. This encodes CASTLGRGTDTQYF. The whole variable domain, remainder taken from reference TRBV2 and TRBJ2-3, is EPEVTQTPSHQVTQMGQEVILRCVPISNHLYFYWYRQILGQKVEFLVSFYNNEISEKSEIFDDQFSVERPDGSNFTLKIRSTKLEDSAMYFCASTLGRGTDTQYFGPGTRLTVL.

The chain has TRBV20-1 and TRBJ2-5; 9 nucleotides agree with TRBD2. Germline V gives CDR1 DFQATT, CDR2 SNEGSKA (reference sequence). CDR3 length equals 15 residues. V was clipped by 3 bases and J by 1 base; unmatched bases: 6. CDR3 coding DNA: TGCAGTGCTAGTGGGTTAGCGGGGGTCCAAGAGACCCAGTACTTC. Amino acid sequence: CSASGLAGVQETQYF.

Only a few counts were recorded for this clone. The chain uses TRBV7-2 and TRBJ2-7; D call uncertain. This CDR3 region has 15 residues. The V gene's germline CDR1 is SGHTA and CDR2 FQGNSA. V lost 1 base to trimming and J lost 0 bases, with 10 bases between them. The CDR3 region is CASSLDGYSSYEQYF. The CDR3 DNA is TGTGCCAGCAGCTTAGACGGCTACAGCTCCTACGAGCAGTACTTC.

The chain joins TRBV7-6 to TRBJ2-7, with D possibly matching TRBD1 (7 bases). Germline CDR1 reads SGHVS; CDR2 reads FNYEAQ. V gave up 1 base and J gave up 6 bases, with 13 bases separating them. This CDR3 contains 14 residues. CDR3: CASSLGAGGFEQYF. The CDR3 nucleotides are TGTGCCAGCAGCTTAGGGGCAGGGGGGTTCGAGCAGTACTTC.

The chain links TRBV28 to TRBJ1-3; unclear D gene. V was pared by 2 bases and J by 8 bases, with 13 bases between. CDR1 is MDHEN and CDR2 is SYDVKM in the germline V gene. The CDR3 length is 14 residues. The CDR3 is CASSLRSLLDTIYF. CDR3 in DNA: TGTGCCAGCAGTTTAAGAAGTCTTCTAGACACCATATATTTT.

This chain uses TRBV28 with TRBJ1-3; 7 positions match TRBD1. Germline CDR1 is MDHEN and CDR2 is SYDVKM. V shed 5 bases, J shed 0 bases, and the junction held 4 bases outside the gene matches. The CDR3 has 15 amino acids. CDR3 DNA sequence: TGTGCCAGCAGTACCGGGACAGTCTCTGGAAACACCATATATTTT. Encoded protein: CASSTGTVSGNTIYF.

The CDR3 DNA reads as TGTGCCAGCAGCCAGGGGGCTAGCGGGGGGGTAGCCAAAAACATTCAGTACTTC. This encodes CASSQGASGGVAKNIQYF. This chain uses TRBV3-1 (or the pseudogene TRBV3-2) with TRBJ2-4, with 12 bases aligning to TRBD2. This CDR3 is 18 amino acids long. Germline V CDR1 and CDR2: LGHDT, YNNKEL (reference sequence). J gave up 0 bases and V 3 bases, and 6 bases lay outside the gene matches.

The genes are TRBV9 and TRBJ1-1; TRBD1 is a possible D gene (5 bases). The CDR3 consists of 12 residues. The germline V gene encodes CDR1 SGDLS and CDR2 YYNGEE. V lost 2 bases and J lost 4, with 6 bases in between. The CDR3 loop is CASSVGGTEAFF. As DNA, the CDR3 is TGTGCCAGCAGCGTCGGGGGCACTGAAGCTTTCTTT.

J is TRBJ2-5 and V is TRBV5-1, with a tentative D call TRBD1 (6 bases). Trimming left V 4 bases short and J 2 bases short, with 12 bases between. The CDR3 contains 14 residues. CDR1 is SGHRS, CDR2 YFSETQ, per germline. The CDR3 coding sequence is TGCGCCAGCAGCGAAGGACAGAGTCAAGAGACCCAGTACTTC. The encoded protein is CASSEGQSQETQYF.

The chain uses TRBV5-4 and TRBJ2-7; 9 bases fit TRBD1. The CDR3 is 14 amino acids. With V trimmed by 2 bases and J by 6 bases, 6 bases remained unmatched. Germline CDR1 SGHNT, CDR2 YYREEE (reference sequence). In DNA form, the CDR3 reads TGTGCCAGCAGCTTCCGGGGACAGGGAGGCGAGCAGTACTTC. Protein: CASSFRGQGGEQYF. Using reference TRBV5-4 and TRBJ2-7 for the parts outside the CDR3, the full variable domain is ETGVTQSPTHLIKTRGQQVTLRCSSQSGHNTVSWYQQALGQGPQFIFQYYREEENGRGNFPPRFSGLQFPNYSSELNVNALELDDSALYLCASSFRGQGGEQYFGPGTRLTVT.

V is TRBV18 and J is TRBJ2-5, with 10 positions matching TRBD2. Germline V lookup: CDR1 KGHSH, CDR2 LQKENI. Losses at the gene ends were 1 base for V and 2 bases for J; bases not matched to a gene: 1. The CDR3 is 15 amino acids. The CDR3 DNA is TGTGCCAGCTCACCACTACTAGCGGGACAAGAGACCCAGTACTTC. Encoded protein: CASSPLLAGQETQYF.

The rearrangement links TRBV29-1 to TRBJ2-3; D may be TRBD2 (5 bases). The CDR3 length is 12 residues. Per the germline V gene, CDR1 is SQVTM and CDR2 is ANQGSEA. V gave up 7 bases and J gave up 4 bases, with 12 bases separating them. The CDR3 DNA reads TGCAGCGACCTTAGCGCCGCAGATACGCAGTATTTT. Translation gives CSDLSAADTQYF.

The CDR3 bases are TGTGCCAGCAGCGTAGGGGTAGCCCTTGAGACCCAGTACTTC. Protein sequence: CASSVGVALETQYF. This rearrangement joins TRBV9 to TRBJ2-5; unclear D gene. CDR1 is SGDLS and CDR2 is YYNGEE in the germline V gene. There are 14 residues in the CDR3. Trimming took off 0 bases at V and 5 bases at J, with 11 bases between the two ends.

This chain links TRBV21-1 with TRBJ2-4; TRBD2, the table's D call, was not compared with the DNA. TRBV21-1 is shown as a pseudogene. CDR3 length: 16 amino acids. The CDR3 here is CASSKRLGGRLHIQYF. DNA for the CDR3: TGTGCCAGCAGCAAAAGATTGGGCGGGAGGTTGCACATTCAGTACTTC.

The V gene is TRBV10-3, the J gene TRBJ1-1, with a possible D match to TRBD1 (5 bases). The CDR3 has 14 residues. Germline V gives CDR1 ENHRY, CDR2 SYGVKD. V was shortened by 6 bases and J by 5 bases, with 16 bases between the two germline ends. CDR3 region: CAISNNLGGTEAFF. CDR3 nucleotides: TGTGCCATCAGCAACAACCTGGGGGGGACTGAAGCTTTCTTT.

This chain connects TRBV7-9 to TRBJ2-3, with D possibly matching TRBD1 (5 bases). This CDR3 contains 14 residues. The germline V gene encodes CDR1 SEHNR and CDR2 FQNEAQ (reference sequence). V gave up 4 bases and J gave up 2 bases, with 10 bases separating them. CDR3 nucleotides: TGTGCCAGCAGCTCCTGGACAAACACAGATACGCAGTATTTT. Translation: CASSSWTNTDTQYF. Variable domain in full (rest from reference TRBV7-9 and TRBJ2-3): DTGVSQNPRHKITKRGQNVTFRCDPISEHNRLYWYRQTLGQGPEFLTYFQNEAQLEKSRLLSDRFSAERPKGSFSTLEIQRTEQGDSAMYLCASSSWTNTDTQYFGPGTRLTVL.